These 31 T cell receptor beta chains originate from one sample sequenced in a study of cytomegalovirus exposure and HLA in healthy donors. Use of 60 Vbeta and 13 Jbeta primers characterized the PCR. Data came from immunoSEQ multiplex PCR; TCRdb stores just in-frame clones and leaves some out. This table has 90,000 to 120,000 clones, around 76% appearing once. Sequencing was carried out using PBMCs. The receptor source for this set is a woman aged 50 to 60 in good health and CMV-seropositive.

The CDR3 DNA reads as TGTGCCTGCGAACAGGGCCCGAACACTGAAGCTTTCTTT. This sequence encodes CACEQGPNTEAFF. The chain carries TRBV2 and TRBJ1-1; D is perhaps TRBD1 (6 bases). The germline gives CDR1 SNHLY, CDR2 FYNNEI. The V end lost 11 bases, the J end lost 1 base, and 14 bases lay between the germline ends. The CDR3 runs to 13 residues.

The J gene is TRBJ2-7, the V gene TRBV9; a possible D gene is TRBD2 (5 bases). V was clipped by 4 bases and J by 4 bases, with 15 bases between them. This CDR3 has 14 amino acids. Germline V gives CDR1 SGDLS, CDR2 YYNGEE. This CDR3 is CASSTSPGSYEQYF. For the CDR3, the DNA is TGTGCCAGCAGCACATCTCCGGGGTCTTACGAGCAGTACTTC.

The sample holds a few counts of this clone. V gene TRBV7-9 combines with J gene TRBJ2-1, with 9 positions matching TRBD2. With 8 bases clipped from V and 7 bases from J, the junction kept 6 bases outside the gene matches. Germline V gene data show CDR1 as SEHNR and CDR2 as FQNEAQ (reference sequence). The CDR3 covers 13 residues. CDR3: CASLLAGENEQFF. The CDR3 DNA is TGTGCCAGCTTATTAGCGGGAGAAAATGAGCAGTTCTTC.

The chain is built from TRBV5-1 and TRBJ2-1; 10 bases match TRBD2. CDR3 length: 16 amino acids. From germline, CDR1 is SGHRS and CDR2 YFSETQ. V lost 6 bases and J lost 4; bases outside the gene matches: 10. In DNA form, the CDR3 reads TGCGCCAGCACCCGGAGTAGGACTAGCGGTTACAATGAGCAGTTCTTC. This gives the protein CASTRSRTSGYNEQFF.

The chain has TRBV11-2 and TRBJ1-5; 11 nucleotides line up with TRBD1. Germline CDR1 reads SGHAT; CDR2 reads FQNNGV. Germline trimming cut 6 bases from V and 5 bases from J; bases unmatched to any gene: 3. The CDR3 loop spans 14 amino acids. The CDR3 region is CASSWTGGDQPQHF. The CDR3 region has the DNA TGTGCCAGCAGTTGGACAGGGGGCGATCAGCCCCAGCATTTT. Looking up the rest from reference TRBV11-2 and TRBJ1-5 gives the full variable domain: EAGVAQSPRYKIIEKRQSVAFWCNPISGHATLYWYQQILGQGPKLLIQFQNNGVVDDSQLPKDRFSAERLKGVDSTLKIQPAKLEDSAVYLCASSWTGGDQPQHFGDGTRLSIL.

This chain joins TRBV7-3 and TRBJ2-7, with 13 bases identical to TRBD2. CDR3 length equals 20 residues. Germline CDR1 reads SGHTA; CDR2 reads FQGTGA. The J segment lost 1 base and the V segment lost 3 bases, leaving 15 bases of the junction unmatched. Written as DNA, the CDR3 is TGTGCCAGCAGCTTTAGGGGGACTAGCGGGACGAAGGGATTTTCCTACGAGCAGTACTTC. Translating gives CASSFRGTSGTKGFSYEQYF.

The CDR3 region is CASSLGGQLLYGYTF. CDR3 in DNA: TGTGCCAGCAGCTTGGGAGGGCAGCTACTCTATGGCTACACCTTC. V and J are TRBV5-5 and TRBJ1-2; D is uncertain. Trimming took 0 bases from V and 4 from J, leaving 13 bases between them. This CDR3 spans 15 amino acids. Germline values: CDR1 SGHKS, CDR2 YYEKEE (reference sequence).

This chain's CDR3 is CAWSVRTGGIGELFF. In DNA, the CDR3 is TGTGCCTGGAGTGTACGGACAGGGGGCATCGGGGAGCTGTTTTTT. The chain is built from TRBV30 and TRBJ2-2; the match to TRBD1 covers 11 bases. V was clipped by 0 bases and J by 7 bases; unmatched bases: 4. Per germline, CDR1 GTSNPN and CDR2 SVGIG (reference sequence). The CDR3 is 15 residues long. Full variable domain (rest looked up from reference TRBV30 and TRBJ2-2): SQTIHQWPATLVQPVGSPLSLECTVEGTSNPNLYWYRQAAGRGLQLLFYSVGIGQISSEVPQNLSASRPQDRQFILSSKKLLLSDSGFYLCAWSVRTGGIGELFFGEGSRLTVL.

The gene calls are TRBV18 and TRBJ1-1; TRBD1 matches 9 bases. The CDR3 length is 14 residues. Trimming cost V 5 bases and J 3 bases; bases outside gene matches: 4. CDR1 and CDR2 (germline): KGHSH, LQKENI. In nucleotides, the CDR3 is TGTGCCAGCTCAGACAGACAGGGGGACACTGAAGCTTTCTTT. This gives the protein CASSDRQGDTEAFF.

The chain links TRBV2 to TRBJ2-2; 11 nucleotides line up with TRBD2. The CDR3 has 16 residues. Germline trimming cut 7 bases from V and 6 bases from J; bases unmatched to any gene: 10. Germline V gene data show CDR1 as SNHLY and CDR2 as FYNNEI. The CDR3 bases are TGTGCCAGCAAAGAAACTAGCGGGAGTTCAGCCGGGGAGCTGTTTTTT. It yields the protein CASKETSGSSAGELFF. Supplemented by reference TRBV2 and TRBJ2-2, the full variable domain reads EPEVTQTPSHQVTQMGQEVILRCVPISNHLYFYWYRQILGQKVEFLVSFYNNEISEKSEIFDDQFSVERPDGSNFTLKIRSTKLEDSAMYFCASKETSGSSAGELFFGEGSRLTVL.

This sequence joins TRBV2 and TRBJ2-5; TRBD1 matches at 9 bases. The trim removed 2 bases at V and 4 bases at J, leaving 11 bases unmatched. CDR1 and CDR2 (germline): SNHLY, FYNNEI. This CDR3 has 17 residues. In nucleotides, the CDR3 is TGTGCCAGCAGTGAAATCTATCGGACAGGGGTGGGAGAGACCCAGTACTTC. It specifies CASSEIYRTGVGETQYF.

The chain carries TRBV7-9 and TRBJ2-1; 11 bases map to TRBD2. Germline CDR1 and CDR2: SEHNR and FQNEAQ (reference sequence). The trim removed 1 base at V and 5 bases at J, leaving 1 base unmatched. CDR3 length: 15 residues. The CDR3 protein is CASSLVTSGNNEQFF. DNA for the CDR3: TGTGCCAGCAGCTTAGTGACTAGCGGGAACAATGAGCAGTTCTTC.

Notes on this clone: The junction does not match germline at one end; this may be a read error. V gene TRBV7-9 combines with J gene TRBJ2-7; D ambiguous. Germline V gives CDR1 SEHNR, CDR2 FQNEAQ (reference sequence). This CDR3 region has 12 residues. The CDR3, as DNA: TGTTCCAGCAGCCGGCGCGGTTACGAGCAGTACTTC. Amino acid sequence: CSSSRRGYEQYF.

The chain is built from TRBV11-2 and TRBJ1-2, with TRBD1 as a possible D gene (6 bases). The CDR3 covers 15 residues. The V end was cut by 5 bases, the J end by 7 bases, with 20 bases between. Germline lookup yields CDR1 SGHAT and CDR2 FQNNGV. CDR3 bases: TGTGCCAGCAGCGACTTGGGGCAGGGGATAGGTGGCTACACCTTC. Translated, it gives CASSDLGQGIGGYTF.

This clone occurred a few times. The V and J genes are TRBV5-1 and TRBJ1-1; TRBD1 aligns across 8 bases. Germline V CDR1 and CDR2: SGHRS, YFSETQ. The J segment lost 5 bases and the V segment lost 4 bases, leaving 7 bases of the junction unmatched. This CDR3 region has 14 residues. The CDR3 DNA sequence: TGCGCCAGCAGCGATACAGGGGGTAGTACTGAAGCTTTCTTT. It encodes CASSDTGGSTEAFF.

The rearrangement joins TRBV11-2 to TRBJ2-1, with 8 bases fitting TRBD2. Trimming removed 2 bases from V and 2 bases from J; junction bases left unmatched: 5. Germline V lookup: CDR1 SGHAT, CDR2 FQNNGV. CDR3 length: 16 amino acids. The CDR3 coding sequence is TGTGCCAGCAGCTTATCGCGACTAGCGCCCTACAATGAGCAGTTCTTC. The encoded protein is CASSLSRLAPYNEQFF.

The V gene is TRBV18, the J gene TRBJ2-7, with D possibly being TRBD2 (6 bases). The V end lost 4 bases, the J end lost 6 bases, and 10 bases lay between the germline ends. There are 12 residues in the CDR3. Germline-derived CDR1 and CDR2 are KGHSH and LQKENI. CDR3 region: CASSRDSVEQYF. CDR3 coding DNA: TGTGCCAGCTCACGGGACTCCGTCGAGCAGTACTTC. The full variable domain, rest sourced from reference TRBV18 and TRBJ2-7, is NAGVMQNPRHLVRRRGQEARLRCSPMKGHSHVYWYRQLPEEGLKFMVYLQKENIIDESGMPKERFSAEFPKEGPSILRIQQVVRGDSAAYFCASSRDSVEQYFGPGTRLTVT.

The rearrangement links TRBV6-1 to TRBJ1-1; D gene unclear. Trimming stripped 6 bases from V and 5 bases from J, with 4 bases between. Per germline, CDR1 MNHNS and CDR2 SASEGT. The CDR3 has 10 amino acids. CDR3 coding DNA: TGTGCCAGCAGGAGTACTGAAGCTTTCTTT. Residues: CASRSTEAFF.

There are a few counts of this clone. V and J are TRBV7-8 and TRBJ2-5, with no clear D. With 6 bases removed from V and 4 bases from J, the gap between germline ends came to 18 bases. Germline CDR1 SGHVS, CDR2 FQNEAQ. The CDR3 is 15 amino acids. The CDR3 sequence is CASSHRPGEGETQYF. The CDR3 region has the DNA TGTGCCAGCAGTCATAGGCCGGGTGAAGGAGAGACCCAGTACTTC. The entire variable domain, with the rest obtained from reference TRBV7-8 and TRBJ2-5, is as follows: GAGVSQSPRYKVAKRGQDVALRCDPISGHVSLFWYQQALGQGPEFLTYFQNEAQLDKSGLPSDRFFAERPEGSVSTLKIQRTQQEDSAVYLCASSHRPGEGETQYFGPGTRLLVL.

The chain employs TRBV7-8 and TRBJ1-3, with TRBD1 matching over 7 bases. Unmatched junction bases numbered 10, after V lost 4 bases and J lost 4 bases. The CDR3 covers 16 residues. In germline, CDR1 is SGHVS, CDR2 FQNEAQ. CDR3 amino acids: CASSYSRQGSGNTIYF. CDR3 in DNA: TGTGCCAGCAGCTATTCCCGACAGGGTTCCGGAAACACCATATATTTT.

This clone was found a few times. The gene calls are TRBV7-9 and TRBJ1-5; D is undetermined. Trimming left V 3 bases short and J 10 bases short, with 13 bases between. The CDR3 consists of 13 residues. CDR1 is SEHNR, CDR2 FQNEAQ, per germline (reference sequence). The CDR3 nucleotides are TGTGCCAGCAGCTTTGATAACGTCAGACCCCAGCATTTT. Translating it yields CASSFDNVRPQHF.

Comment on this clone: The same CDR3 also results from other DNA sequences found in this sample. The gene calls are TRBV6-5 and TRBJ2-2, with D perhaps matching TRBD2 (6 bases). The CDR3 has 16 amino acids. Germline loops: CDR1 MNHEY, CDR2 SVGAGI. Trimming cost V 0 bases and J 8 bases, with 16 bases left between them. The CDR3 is CASSYSFQGGTGELFF. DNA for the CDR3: TGTGCCAGCAGTTACTCCTTCCAGGGAGGCACTGGGGAGCTGTTTTTT.

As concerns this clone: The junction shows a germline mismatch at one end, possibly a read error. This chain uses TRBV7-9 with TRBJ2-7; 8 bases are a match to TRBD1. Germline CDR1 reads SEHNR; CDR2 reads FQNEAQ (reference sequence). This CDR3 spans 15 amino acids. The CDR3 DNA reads TGTTCCAGCAGCCGCTGGGGACAGGCCTCCTACGAGCAGTACTTC. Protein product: CSSSRWGQASYEQYF.

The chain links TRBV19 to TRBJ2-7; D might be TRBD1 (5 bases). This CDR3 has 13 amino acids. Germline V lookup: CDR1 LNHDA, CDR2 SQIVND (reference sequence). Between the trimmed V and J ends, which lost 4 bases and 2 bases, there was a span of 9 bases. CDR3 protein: CASSREGAYEQYF. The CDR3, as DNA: TGTGCCAGTAGTAGGGAAGGGGCCTACGAGCAGTACTTC. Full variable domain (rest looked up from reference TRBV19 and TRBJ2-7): DGGITQSPKYLFRKEGQNVTLSCEQNLNHDAMYWYRQDPGQGLRLIYYSQIVNDFQKGDIAEGYSVSREKKESFPLTVTSAQKNPTAFYLCASSREGAYEQYFGPGTRLTVT.

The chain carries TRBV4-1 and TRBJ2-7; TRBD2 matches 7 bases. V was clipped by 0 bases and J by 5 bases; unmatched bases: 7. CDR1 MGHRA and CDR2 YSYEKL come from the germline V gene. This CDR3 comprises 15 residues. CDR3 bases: TGCGCCAGCAGCCAAGATATCGGGAGCGGGGACGAGCAGTACTTC. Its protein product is CASSQDIGSGDEQYF.

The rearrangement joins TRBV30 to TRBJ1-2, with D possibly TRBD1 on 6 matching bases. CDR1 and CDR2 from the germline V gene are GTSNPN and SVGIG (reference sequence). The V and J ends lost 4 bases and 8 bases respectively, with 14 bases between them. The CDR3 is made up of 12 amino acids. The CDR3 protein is CAWKPGADGYTF. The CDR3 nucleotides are TGTGCCTGGAAACCAGGGGCGGACGGCTACACCTTC.

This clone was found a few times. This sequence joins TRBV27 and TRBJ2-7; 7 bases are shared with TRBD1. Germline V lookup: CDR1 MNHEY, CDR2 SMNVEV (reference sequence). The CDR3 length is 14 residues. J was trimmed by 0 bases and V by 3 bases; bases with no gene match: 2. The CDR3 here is CASSFTGASYEQYF. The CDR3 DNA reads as TGTGCCAGCAGTTTCACAGGGGCCTCCTACGAGCAGTACTTC.

This CDR3 reads CASSYRQGGKNEAFF. The DNA for the CDR3 is TGTGCCAGCAGTTACAGACAGGGGGGCAAGAATGAAGCTTTCTTT. The chain employs TRBV27 and TRBJ1-1; TRBD1 aligns across 9 bases. Germline V gene data show CDR1 as MNHEY and CDR2 as SMNVEV (reference sequence). V lost 4 bases, J lost 7 bases, and 10 bases stayed unmatched. CDR3 size: 15 residues.

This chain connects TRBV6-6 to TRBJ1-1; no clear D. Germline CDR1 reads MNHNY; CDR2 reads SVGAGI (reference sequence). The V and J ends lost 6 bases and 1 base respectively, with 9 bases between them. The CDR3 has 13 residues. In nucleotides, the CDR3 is TGTGCCAGCAGCAATACAGCGAACACTGAAGCTTTCTTT. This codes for CASSNTANTEAFF.

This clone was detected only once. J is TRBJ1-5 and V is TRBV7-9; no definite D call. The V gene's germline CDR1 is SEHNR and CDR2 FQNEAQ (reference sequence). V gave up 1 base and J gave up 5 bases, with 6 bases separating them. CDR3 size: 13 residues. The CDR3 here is CASSLGRDQPQHF. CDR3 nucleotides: TGTGCCAGCAGCTTAGGACGGGATCAGCCCCAGCATTTT.

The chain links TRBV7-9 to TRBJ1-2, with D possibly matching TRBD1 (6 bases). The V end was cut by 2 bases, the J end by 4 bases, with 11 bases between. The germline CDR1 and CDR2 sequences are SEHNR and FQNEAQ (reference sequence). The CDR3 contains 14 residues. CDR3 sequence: CASSLPGQRYGYTF. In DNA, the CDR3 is TGTGCCAGCAGCTTACCCGGACAGCGCTATGGCTACACCTTC.